The sequence of this T cell receptor beta chain was determined in a study of cytomegalovirus exposure and HLA in healthy donors. General study points: Most TCR sequences were rare, but some public TCRs occurred in many donors.

With regard to this clone: Its antigen is currently unknown.

Vbeta (60) and Jbeta (13) primers were used in the PCR. Method: immunoSEQ multiplex PCR; TCRdb's copy keeps in-frame clones and lacks some. Here the sample spans approximately 220,000 clones, over 75% being singletons. The CDR3 is 12 amino acids. The germline gives CDR1 LNHDA, CDR2 SQIVND (reference sequence). V shed 2 bases and J shed 8 bases, with 7 bases lying between them. The sequenced sample was PBMCs. This sequence was found in a man between 18 and 29 years old in good health and CMV-seronegative. V is TRBV19 and J is TRBJ2-1; tentative D call: TRBD1 (5 bases). The CDR3 DNA follows: TGTGCCAGTAGTATATCAGGGTATGAGCAGTTCTTC. This codes for CASSISGYEQFF.